This T cell receptor beta chain was obtained from a study of T-cell memory formation after mild COVID-19. Findings and limits, study-wide: While clones contracting from day 15 to 85 were balanced between CD4 and CD8, later expanders leaned CD4+.

This clonotype was seen a few times. The antigen remains unidentified. Constant-segment-primed 5'RACE gave TCR alpha and TCR beta cDNA libraries with sample barcodes and UMIs. Each CDR3 protein gets one entry after TCRdb re-called the 5' RACE reads with MiXCR. Of just over 350,000 distinct CDR3 sequences listed, around an eighth are singletons. The CDR3 sequence is 16 residues long. Trimming at V came to 1 base and at J to 4 bases, leaving 9 bases not matched to a gene. The germline gives CDR1 SGHRS, CDR2 YFSETQ. The sequence derives from a man aged 18 to 29 who had mild COVID-19 (a few samples of this study predate the infection). Cell type and time point are not known. The sequenced sample was PBMCs or a T cell subset sorted from them (not recorded which). V usage is TRBV5-1 and J usage is TRBJ2-5, with 8 bases aligning to TRBD2. CDR3 coding DNA: TGCGCCAGCAGCTTGAGTAGCGGGGAGAGTGGAGAGACCCAGTACTTC. Translating gives CASSLSSGESGETQYF.